These T cell receptor beta chains were read from a single sample in a study of glioma-infiltrating T cells after dendritic cell vaccination. Data came from immunoSEQ multiplex PCR; TCRdb stores just in-frame clones and leaves some out. Here the sample spans under 100,000 clones, around 80% being singletons. The sequences come from blood, collected before dendritic cell vaccination. The receptors come from a human donor with glioblastoma. Both conserved end residues are part of each CDR3. The D gene is left open where the match is weak. For some rows the clone size is stated as once, few or many, or as a class when expanded; others skip it.

J | V | size | length | D | DNA | CDR3
TRBJ1-2 | TRBV6-6 | few | 13 | - | TGTGCCAGCAGTCCAGGGACTAACTATGGCTACACCTTC | CASSPGTNYGYTF
TRBJ2-5 | TRBV5-1 | - | 16 | - | TGCGCCAGCAGCGGACCAGGGGGGTCAGGCGCGGAGACCCAGTACTTC | CASSGPGGSGAETQYF
TRBJ1-1 | TRBV28 | - | 14 | - | TGTGCCAGCAGTTTTTGGGGGCTGAACACTGAAGCTTTCTTT | CASSFWGLNTEAFF
TRBJ2-1 | TRBV2 | - | 18 | - | TGTGCCAGCAGCCGGGATGAAGGGGGGGCAAATGCGAGGAATGAGCAGTTCTTC | CASSRDEGGANARNEQFF
TRBJ2-5 | TRBV2 | - | 16 | TRBD1 | TGTGCCAGCAGTCCTATCCCGGACAGGGGCCAAGAGACCCAGTACTTC | CASSPIPDRGQETQYF
TRBJ2-7 | TRBV5-1 | - | 18 | - | TGCGCCAGCAGCTCCGGCGGGCGGGGCCTTGGGGGATCCTACGAGCAGTACTTC | CASSSGGRGLGGSYEQYF
TRBJ2-3 | TRBV2 | - | 16 | TRBD2 | TGTGCCAGCAATGAAGCTTCAGCGGGGGGGAGGGATACGCAGTATTTT | CASNEASAGGRDTQYF
TRBJ2-7 | TRBV7-3 | - | 19 | TRBD1 | TGTGCCAGCAGCTACCAAGGGGGGCCCGGGACAGGCGGTATGTACGAGCAGTACTTC | CASSYQGGPGTGGMYEQYF
TRBJ2-6 | TRBV7-9 | - | 18 | TRBD1 | TGTGCCAGCAGCTTACGACCGGGACAGGGATCCGGGGCCAACGTCCTGACTTTC | CASSLRPGQGSGANVLTF
TRBJ2-1 | TRBV4-1 | - | 15 | TRBD2 | TGCGCCAGCAGCCAACTGGGGACTAGCGGAAATGAGCAGTTCTTC | CASSQLGTSGNEQFF
TRBJ2-3 | TRBV29-1 | once | 11 | - | TGCAGCGTTGAGTGGGCAGGTACGCAGTATTTT | CSVEWAGTQYF
TRBJ2-3 | TRBV7-9 | - | 15 | - | TGTGCCAGCAGCTTAGACGGGAGCAGGCGAGATACGCAGTATTTT | CASSLDGSRRDTQYF
TRBJ2-1 | TRBV29-1 | - | 13 | TRBD2 | TGCAGCGTGCCTGGACTAGCGAGCAATGAGCAGTTCTTC | CSVPGLASNEQFF
TRBJ1-2 | TRBV28 | - | 13 | TRBD1 | TGTGCCAGCTTCACCGACAGGGAATATGGCTACACCTTC | CASFTDREYGYTF
TRBJ2-5 | TRBV7-2 | - | 17 | TRBD2 | TGTGCCAGCAGCTTAATCAGGGGACTAGCGGGAGGGGAGACCCAGTACTTC | CASSLIRGLAGGETQYF
TRBJ1-1 | TRBV29-1 | - | 11 | - | TGCAGCGTTGGGCGTGAGGCTGAAGCTTTCTTT | CSVGREAEAFF
TRBJ2-1 | TRBV29-1 | - | 18 | TRBD1 | TGCAGCGTTGAAAAGGGACAGGGTATTCCCAGCTCCTACAATGAGCAGTTCTTC | CSVEKGQGIPSSYNEQFF
TRBJ2-3 | TRBV11-2 | - | 16 | TRBD2 | TGTGCCAGCAGCTTAGATCCTAGCGGGGGACGAGATACGCAGTATTTT | CASSLDPSGGRDTQYF
TRBJ1-4 | TRBV21-1 | - | 14 | - | TGTGCCAGGATCAGGGGGCGGGGGTTTGAAAAACTGTTTTTT | CARIRGRGFEKLFF
TRBJ2-3 | TRBV5-1 | - | 12 | TRBD1 | TGCGCCAGCAGCGTCGGACAGGGGCTCGGGTATTTT | CASSVGQGLGYF
TRBJ1-3 | TRBV9 | - | 15 | - | TGTGCCAGCAGCAGAGGCCGGGTCTCTGGAAACACCATATATTTT | CASSRGRVSGNTIYF
TRBJ1-2 | TRBV5-1 | - | 13 | - | TGCGCCAGCAGCTTCTTCTGGGGCGGAGGCTACACCTTC | CASSFFWGGGYTF
TRBJ2-7 | TRBV2 | - | 14 | TRBD2 | TGTGCCAGCAGTGATAGCGGGAGGGCGCCCGAGCAGTACTTC | CASSDSGRAPEQYF
TRBJ2-7 | TRBV27 | - | 15 | TRBD2 | TGTGCCAGCAGTTCGATAGCGGGGGGGGCCTACGAGCAGTACTTC | CASSSIAGGAYEQYF
TRBJ2-7 | TRBV2 | - | 16 | TRBD1 | TGTGCCAGCAAGGGGATCTTTAGGGGGCGCGTCTCCGAGCAGTACTTC | CASKGIFRGRVSEQYF
TRBJ1-5 | TRBV6-6 | - | 15 | - | TGTGCCAGCAGTTTCAGGGGCGTTAGCAATCAGCCCCAGCATTTT | CASSFRGVSNQPQHF
TRBJ2-7 | TRBV4-2 | - | 15 | TRBD2 | TGTGCCAGCAGCCAAGAAAGCGGGATAGCCTACGAGCAGTACTTC | CASSQESGIAYEQYF
TRBJ2-2 | TRBV28 | - | 15 | - | TGTGCCAGCAAGTTTGGAACAGGCCCAAACGGGGAGCTGTTTTTT | CASKFGTGPNGELFF
TRBJ1-1 | TRBV19 | - | 13 | - | TGTGCCAGTAGTTGGGAGCTTCGGACTGAAGCTTTCTTT | CASSWELRTEAFF
TRBJ2-1 | TRBV5-4 | - | 15 | TRBD1 | TGTGCCAGCAACAACCGGGACAGGGACTACAATGAGCAGTTCTTC | CASNNRDRDYNEQFF
TRBJ2-1 | TRBV7-8 | - | 17 | - | TGTGCCAGCAGCTTAGCTAGCGGTATGAGCTCCTACAATGAGCAGTTCTTC | CASSLASGMSSYNEQFF
TRBJ1-2 | TRBV6-1 | - | 14 | TRBD1 | TGTGCCAGCACCCCAGGGACAGGTACCTATGGCTACACCTTC | CASTPGTGTYGYTF
TRBJ2-2 | TRBV5-1 | - | 15 | TRBD2 | TGCGCCAGCAGCTCTGGTCTAGCGGGAGCCGGGGAGCTGTTTTTT | CASSSGLAGAGELFF
TRBJ1-1 | TRBV5-1 | - | 16 | - | TGCGCCAGCAGCTTACGTCCGGGACATACGAACACTGAAGCTTTCTTT | CASSLRPGHTNTEAFF
TRBJ2-6 | TRBV5-1 | - | 14 | - | TGCGCCAGCAGAATCGGTGCGGGGGCCAACGTCCTGACTTTC | CASRIGAGANVLTF
TRBJ2-7 | TRBV28 | - | 14 | TRBD2 | TGTGCTAGCACTTTCGGACTAGCCCTAAATGCGCAGTACTTC | CASTFGLALNAQYF
TRBJ1-5 | TRBV30 | - | 14 | TRBD1 | TGTGCCTGGAGTGTAAACAGGGGGCATCAGCCCCAGCATTTT | CAWSVNRGHQPQHF
TRBJ1-1 | TRBV6-5 | - | 14 | - | TGTGCCAGCGGAGCCCCTCCCAGGAGGGCTGAAGCTTTCTTT | CASGAPPRRAEAFF
TRBJ1-4 | TRBV5-4 | - | 15 | TRBD1 | TGTGCCAGCAGCATGTTGACAGGGGCCAATGAAAAACTGTTTTTT | CASSMLTGANEKLFF
TRBJ1-2 | TRBV5-1 | - | 14 | TRBD1 | TGCGCCAGCAGCTACCATGGGACAGATTATGGCTACACCTTC | CASSYHGTDYGYTF
TRBJ1-2 | TRBV7-9 | - | 13 | - | TGTGCCAGCAGCTTAGCGATGCAGATGTCGTTTCGCTTC | CASSLAMQMSFRF
TRBJ2-2 | TRBV18 | - | 16 | TRBD1 | TGTGCCAGCTCACCACCTGGACAGGCGAACACCGGGGAGCTGTTTTTT | CASSPPGQANTGELFF
TRBJ2-1 | TRBV4-1 | - | 16 | - | TGCGCCAGCAGCCAAGGGCCCACTACCCCCTACAATGAGCAGTTCTTC | CASSQGPTTPYNEQFF
TRBJ2-1 | TRBV5-1 | - | 15 | TRBD2 | TGCGCCAGCAGCTTGATAGCGGGAGGTTACAATGAGCAGTTCTTC | CASSLIAGGYNEQFF
TRBJ1-2 | TRBV6-1 | - | 13 | - | TGTGCCAGCAGTGTGGGCAGGATTTATGGCTACACCTTC | CASSVGRIYGYTF
TRBJ2-2 | TRBV9 | - | 15 | TRBD2 | TGTGCCAGCAGCGTAGACGGGAGGACCGCCGGGGAGCTGTTTTTT | CASSVDGRTAGELFF
TRBJ2-1 | TRBV5-1 | - | 16 | TRBD2 | TGCGCCAGCAGCTTGGATGCGGGAGGGACTTACAATGAGCAGTTCTTC | CASSLDAGGTYNEQFF
TRBJ1-2 | TRBV27 | - | 15 | TRBD1 | TGTGCCAGCAGTCTCTACAGGGGGGGTAACTATGGCTACACCTTC | CASSLYRGGNYGYTF
TRBJ1-1 | TRBV2 | - | 10 | - | TGTGCCAGCACTTGGACAGAAGCTTTCTTT | CASTWTEAFF
TRBJ2-5 | TRBV7-7 | once | 15 | TRBD1 | TGTGCTAGCAGCCTTGGTGGGACAGAACAAGAGACCCAGTACTTC | CASSLGGTEQETQYF